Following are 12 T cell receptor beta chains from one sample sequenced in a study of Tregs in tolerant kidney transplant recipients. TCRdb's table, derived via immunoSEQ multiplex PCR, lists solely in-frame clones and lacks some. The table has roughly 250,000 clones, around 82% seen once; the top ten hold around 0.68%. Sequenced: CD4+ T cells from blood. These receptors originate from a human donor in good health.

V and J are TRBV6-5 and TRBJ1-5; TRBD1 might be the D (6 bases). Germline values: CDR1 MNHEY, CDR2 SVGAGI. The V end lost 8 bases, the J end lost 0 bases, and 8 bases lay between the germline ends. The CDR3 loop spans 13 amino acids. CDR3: CASGQYSNQPQHF. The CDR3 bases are TGTGCCAGCGGACAGTATAGCAATCAGCCCCAGCATTTT.

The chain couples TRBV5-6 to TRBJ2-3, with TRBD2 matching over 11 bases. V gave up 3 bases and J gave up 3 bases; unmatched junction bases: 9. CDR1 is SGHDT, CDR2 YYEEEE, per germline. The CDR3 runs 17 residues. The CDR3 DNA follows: TGTGCCAGCAGCTGGCTAGCGGGGGGCCAAGCAACAGATACGCAGTATTTT. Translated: CASSWLAGGQATDTQYF.

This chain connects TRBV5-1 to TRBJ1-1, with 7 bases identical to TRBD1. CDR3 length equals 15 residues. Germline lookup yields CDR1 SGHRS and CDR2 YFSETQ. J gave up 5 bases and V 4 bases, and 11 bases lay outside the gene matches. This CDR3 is CASSVRQGSRTEAFF. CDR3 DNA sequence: TGCGCCAGCAGCGTACGACAGGGATCTCGTACTGAAGCTTTCTTT.

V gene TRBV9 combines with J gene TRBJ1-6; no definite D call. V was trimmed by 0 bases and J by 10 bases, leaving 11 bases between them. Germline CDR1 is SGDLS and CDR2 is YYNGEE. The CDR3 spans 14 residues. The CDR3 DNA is TGTGCCAGCAGCGTAGAGCCCCTGGAGTCACCCCTCCACTTT. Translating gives CASSVEPLESPLHF.

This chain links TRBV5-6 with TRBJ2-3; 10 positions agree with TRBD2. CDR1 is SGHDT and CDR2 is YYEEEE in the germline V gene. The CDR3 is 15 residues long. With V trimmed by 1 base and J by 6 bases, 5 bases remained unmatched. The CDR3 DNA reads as TGTGCCAGCAGCTTGATGTCTAGCGGGGGCGATACGCAGTATTTT. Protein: CASSLMSSGGDTQYF.

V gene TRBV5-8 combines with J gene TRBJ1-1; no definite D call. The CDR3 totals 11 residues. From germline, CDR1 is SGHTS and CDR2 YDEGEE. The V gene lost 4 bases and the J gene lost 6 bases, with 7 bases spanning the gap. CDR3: CASSGRSEAFF. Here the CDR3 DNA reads TGTGCCAGCAGCGGAAGGTCTGAAGCTTTCTTT.

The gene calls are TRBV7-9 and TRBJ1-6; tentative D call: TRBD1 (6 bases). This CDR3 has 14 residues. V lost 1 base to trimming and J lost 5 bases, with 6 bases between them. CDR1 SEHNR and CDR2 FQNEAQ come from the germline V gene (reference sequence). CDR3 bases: TGTGCCAGCAGCTTAGGACAGGATAATTCACCCCTCCACTTT. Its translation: CASSLGQDNSPLHF.

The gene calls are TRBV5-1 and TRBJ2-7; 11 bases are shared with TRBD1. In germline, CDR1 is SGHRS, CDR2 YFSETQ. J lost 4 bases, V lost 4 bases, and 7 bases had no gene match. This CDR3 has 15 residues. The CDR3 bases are TGCGCCAGCAGCACTGCCGGGACAGGGGGATACGAGCAGTACTTC. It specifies CASSTAGTGGYEQYF.

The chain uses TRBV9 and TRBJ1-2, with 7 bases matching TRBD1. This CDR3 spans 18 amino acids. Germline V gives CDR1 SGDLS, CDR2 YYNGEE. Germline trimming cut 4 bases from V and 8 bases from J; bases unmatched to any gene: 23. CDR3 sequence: CASSPLGAGGGIEGGYTF. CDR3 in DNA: TGTGCCAGCAGCCCCTTAGGGGCAGGGGGGGGAATAGAAGGCGGCTACACCTTC.

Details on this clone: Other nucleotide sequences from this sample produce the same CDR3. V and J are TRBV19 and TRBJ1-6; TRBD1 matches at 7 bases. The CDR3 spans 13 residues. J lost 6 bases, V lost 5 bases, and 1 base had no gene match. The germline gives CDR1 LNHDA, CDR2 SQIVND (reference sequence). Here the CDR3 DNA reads TGTGCCAGTAGTCGGGACAGTAATTCACCCCTCCACTTT. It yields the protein CASSRDSNSPLHF.

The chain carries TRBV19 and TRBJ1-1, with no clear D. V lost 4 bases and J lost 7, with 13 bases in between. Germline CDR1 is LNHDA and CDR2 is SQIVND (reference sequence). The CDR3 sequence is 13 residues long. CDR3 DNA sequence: TGTGCCAGTAGTAAGCCCAAAGGGATTGAAGCTTTCTTT. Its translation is CASSKPKGIEAFF.

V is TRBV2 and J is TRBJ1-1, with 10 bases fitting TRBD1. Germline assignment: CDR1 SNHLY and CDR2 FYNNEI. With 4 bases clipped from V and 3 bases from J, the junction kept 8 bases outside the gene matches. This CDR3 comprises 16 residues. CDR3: CASSGRDRGRDTEAFF. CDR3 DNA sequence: TGTGCCAGCAGTGGTCGGGACAGGGGTAGAGACACTGAAGCTTTCTTT. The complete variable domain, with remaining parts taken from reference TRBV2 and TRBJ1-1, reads EPEVTQTPSHQVTQMGQEVILRCVPISNHLYFYWYRQILGQKVEFLVSFYNNEISEKSEIFDDQFSVERPDGSNFTLKIRSTKLEDSAMYFCASSGRDRGRDTEAFFGQGTRLTVV.